This TCR beta chain was recovered during a study of technical replicates of blood from a handful of donors. Some clones are missing from TCRdb's copy, which holds only in-frame ones; the method was immunoSEQ multiplex PCR. The table includes tens of thousands of clones, roughly 90% detected once. Germline values: CDR1 SGHRS, CDR2 YFSETQ. The V and J ends lost 4 bases and 10 bases respectively, with 23 bases between them. The CDR3 sequence is 15 residues long. The receptor was derived from a human donor in good health. Some clones in this sample may be carry-over from other donors' samples. The rearrangement uses TRBV5-1 and TRBJ1-1, with a tentative D call TRBD1 (6 bases). Sequencing was done on a sample of PBMCs. CDR3 in amino acids: CASSNEQGREWGAFF. As DNA, the CDR3 is TGCGCCAGCAGCAACGAACAGGGAAGGGAATGGGGAGCTTTCTTT.